Here is one T cell receptor beta chain with its context. As yet, its antigen is unknown. V was pared by 2 bases and J by 7 bases, with 11 bases between. The CDR3 contains 13 residues. CDR1 MNHNS and CDR2 SASEGT come from the germline V gene. Assay used: immunoSEQ multiplex PCR; TCRdb lists only in-frame clones, some missing. The data contain tens of thousands of clones, around 84% of them singletons. The entry originates in a study of graft-versus-host responses after intestinal transplantation. The overall study: Transplant types were multivisceral, liver-intestinal, or isolated intestinal.

This material consisted of unstimulated CD4+ T cells sorted from spleen or lymph node cells, taken before transplant. This sequence joins TRBV6-1 and TRBJ1-1, with unresolved D. This sequence was found in a human donor who was the organ donor for an intestinal transplant. The CDR3 loop reads CASSEHERDEAFF. The DNA of the CDR3 is TGTGCCAGCAGTGAACACGAAAGGGATGAAGCTTTCTTT.